This T cell receptor beta chain was obtained from a study of T cell repertoires in cytomegalovirus infection (dated by TCRdb to the late 2010s). A note on the overall study: Because public TCR beta signatures pointed to carriage of CMV infection together with the matching HLA type, the HLA type of each donor mattered for the analysis. The paper as a whole reports these results and caveats: The ex vivo response was dominated by HLA-C-restricted CMV-specific TCR beta clonotypes, and the single most frequent clonotype in two of eight donors was supplied by these HLA-C-restricted clonotypes. In both this cohort and an independent approximately 370-donor cohort, the cumulative frequency of public TCR beta family members distinguished carriers of CMV infection plus the relevant HLA type.

This clonotype was recorded many times. Which antigen it targets is not known. No qualities accompany the bases; no much larger clone lies one base away. The sample was run on an Illumina HiSeq 1500. TCRdb reworked the public reads: Q25 trimming with fastp, MiXCR clone assembly, productive beta chains retained. Entries that share a CDR3 protein sequence are merged under the most common genes and DNA. Across this sample there are about 250,000 distinct CDR3 sequences, with under 8.5% seen only once. The ten largest clones capture under 7.5% of the sample. The CDR3, from cysteine to phenylalanine, totals 12 residues. This entry keeps only the CDR3 DNA: 36 bases, framed from base 1. From the germline V gene, CDR1 is SNHLY and CDR2 is FYNNEI. V and J are truncated by 0 bases and 8 bases respectively, leaving an intervening sequence of 7 bases.

The clonotype originates from a human donor in good health (CMV status not recorded). Some clones in this sample may be carry-over from other donors' samples. Input material: PBMCs. The V gene is TRBV2 and the J gene is TRBJ1-1, with no confidently assigned D gene. The CDR3 here reads CASSEASGEAFF. The base sequence is TGTGCCAGCAGTGAAGCGTCGGGCGAAGCTTTCTTT. Outside the CDR3, residues come from the reference TRBV2 and TRBJ1-1 proteins, so the full variable domain is: EPEVTQTPSHQVTQMGQEVILRCVPISNHLYFYWYRQILGQKVEFLVSFYNNEISEKSEIFDDQFSVERPDGSNFTLKIRSTKLEDSAMYFCASSEASGEAFFGQGTRLTVV.